Shown below are 19 T cell receptor beta chains from a single sample sequenced in a study of cytomegalovirus exposure and HLA in healthy donors. The PCR employed 60 Vbeta primers together with 13 Jbeta primers. Sequenced by immunoSEQ multiplex PCR; TCRdb stores in-frame clones only, minus some. The sample has about 160,000 clones; roughly 80% are singletons. The sample taken for sequencing was PBMCs. Source of these receptors: a man between 45 and 60 years old in good health and CMV-seropositive.

The J gene is TRBJ2-5, the V gene TRBV27, with 8 nucleotides matching TRBD2. The CDR3 spans 13 residues. Germline V gives CDR1 MNHEY, CDR2 SMNVEV (reference sequence). V was clipped by 4 bases and J by 8 bases; unmatched bases: 6. The CDR3 region is CASSWSGSPTQYF. In DNA, the CDR3 is TGTGCCAGCAGTTGGAGCGGGAGCCCTACCCAGTACTTC.

The CDR3: CASSFRPGFSYEQYF. CDR3 coding DNA: TGTGCCAGCAGTTTTCGTCCAGGCTTCTCCTACGAGCAGTACTTC. This chain connects TRBV27 to TRBJ2-7; D remains ambiguous. CDR1 MNHEY and CDR2 SMNVEV come from the germline V gene (reference sequence). Trimming removed 3 bases from V and 0 bases from J, with 12 bases in between. CDR3 length equals 15 residues.

V is TRBV7-3 and J is TRBJ2-1; D is undetermined. V lost 3 bases, J lost 1 base, and 13 bases lay in between. CDR1 SGHTA and CDR2 FQGTGA come from the germline V gene. The CDR3 loop spans 16 amino acids. The CDR3 loop is CASSFVGRQSYNEQFF. DNA for the CDR3: TGTGCCAGCAGCTTCGTCGGCCGACAATCCTACAATGAGCAGTTCTTC.

J is TRBJ1-5 and V is TRBV29-1; TRBD1 aligns across 7 bases. This CDR3 region has 15 residues. The germline V gene has CDR1 SQVTM and CDR2 ANQGSEA. V lost 1 base and J lost 2; bases outside the gene matches: 5. CDR3 bases: TGCAGCGTTGAAGTCTCAGGGGGAGGCAATCAGCCCCAGCATTTT. Translated, it gives CSVEVSGGGNQPQHF.

The rearrangement links TRBV2 to TRBJ2-3, with D perhaps matching TRBD1 (7 bases). The V end lost 5 bases, the J end lost 4 bases, and 16 bases lay between the germline ends. Germline V gene data show CDR1 as SNHLY and CDR2 as FYNNEI. CDR3 length: 15 residues. The CDR3 region is CASSRGQERADTQYF. DNA of the CDR3: TGTGCCAGCAGTCGAGGACAGGAGCGGGCAGATACGCAGTATTTT.

The chain recombines TRBV19 with TRBJ1-2, with TRBD1 identical over 8 bases. The CDR3 covers 15 residues. Per the germline V gene, CDR1 is LNHDA and CDR2 is SQIVND (reference sequence). V shed 6 bases, J shed 1 base, and the junction held 7 bases outside the gene matches. CDR3 amino acids: CASSRRQGYNYGYTF. The CDR3 DNA sequence: TGTGCCAGTAGCCGGCGACAGGGGTATAACTATGGCTACACCTTC.

The chain carries TRBV7-9 and TRBJ2-1; TRBD2 aligns across 15 bases. Germline V CDR1 and CDR2: SEHNR, FQNEAQ (reference sequence). V was pared by 5 bases and J by 9 bases, with 11 bases of the junction left unmatched. The CDR3 loop spans 17 amino acids. CDR3 in DNA: TGTGCCAGCAGCCGGGAACCGGGACTAGCGGGAGGAGGTGAGCAGTTCTTC. This codes for CASSREPGLAGGGEQFF.

Here the CDR3 reads CASRNGGVSQEQFF. The CDR3 DNA reads TGTGCCAGCAGAAACGGGGGGGTCTCCCAGGAGCAGTTCTTC. The gene calls are TRBV6-5 and TRBJ2-1; 8 bases line up with TRBD2. Germline CDR1 and CDR2: MNHEY and SVGAGI. This CDR3 is built from 14 residues. Germline trimming cut 6 bases from V and 10 bases from J; bases unmatched to any gene: 11.

This chain joins TRBV5-1 and TRBJ2-1; TRBD1 agrees at 10 bases. The CDR3 covers 15 residues. The ends lost 6 bases at V and 1 base at J; junction bases unmatched: 4. Germline CDR1 reads SGHRS; CDR2 reads YFSETQ. This CDR3 reads CASMLDRGSYNEQFF. In DNA, the CDR3 is TGCGCCAGCATGTTGGACAGGGGGTCCTACAATGAGCAGTTCTTC.

This sequence joins TRBV29-1 and TRBJ2-4; D might be TRBD2 (5 bases). CDR3 length equals 16 residues. Germline-derived CDR1 and CDR2 are SQVTM and ANQGSEA. Trimming removed 5 bases from V and 0 bases from J, with 17 bases in between. The CDR3 bases are TGCAGCGTTTCAACCTCACTGGAGGTAGCCAAAAACATTCAGTACTTC. Amino acid sequence: CSVSTSLEVAKNIQYF.

CDR3 DNA sequence: TGTGCCAGCAGCTCGACTAGCGCGTCTGAGACCCAGTACTTC. Its protein is CASSSTSASETQYF. The chain links TRBV7-2 to TRBJ2-5, with 8 bases lining up with TRBD2. CDR3 size: 14 residues. V trimming: 4 bases; J trimming: 5 bases; junction bases outside the gene matches: 6. CDR1 is SGHTA, CDR2 FQGNSA, per germline.

The genes are TRBV10-1 and TRBJ2-5; TRBD1 aligns across 7 bases. Germline V gives CDR1 WNHNN, CDR2 SYGVQD (reference sequence). The ends lost 0 bases at V and 4 bases at J; junction bases unmatched: 5. CDR3 size: 15 residues. As DNA, the CDR3 is TGCGCCAGCAGTGAGTCGAGAGGGGGCGGAGAGACCCAGTACTTC. Translated: CASSESRGGGETQYF.

The rearrangement joins TRBV7-2 to TRBJ2-7, with TRBD2 identical over 7 bases. V gave up 3 bases and J gave up 5 bases; unmatched junction bases: 4. The CDR3 sequence is 13 residues long. From germline, CDR1 is SGHTA and CDR2 FQGNSA. Here the CDR3 reads CASSFTSDHEQYF. Here the CDR3 DNA reads TGTGCCAGCAGCTTTACTAGCGACCACGAGCAGTACTTC.

The V and J genes are TRBV28 and TRBJ1-1, with a tentative D call TRBD1 (5 bases). CDR1 and CDR2 from the germline V gene are MDHEN and SYDVKM. The ends were cut back, 5 bases at V and 1 base at J, with 11 bases in the middle. The CDR3 covers 14 residues. In DNA form, the CDR3 reads TGTGCCAGCAGTCCAGGGCTCGGGAACACTGAAGCTTTCTTT. Translation gives CASSPGLGNTEAFF.

The chain carries TRBV6-1 and TRBJ2-7; 8 bases fit TRBD1. Germline V gene sequence: CDR1 MNHNS, CDR2 SASEGT. CDR3 length equals 11 residues. The V segment lost 7 bases and the J segment 7 bases; nucleotides outside the gene matches: 3. CDR3 in amino acids: CASTRTGEQYF. As DNA, the CDR3 is TGTGCCAGCACCCGGACAGGGGAGCAGTACTTC.

J is TRBJ2-7 and V is TRBV6-5, with D perhaps matching TRBD2 (6 bases). The CDR3 totals 14 residues. Trimming took 4 bases from V and 2 from J, leaving 12 bases between them. Germline loops: CDR1 MNHEY, CDR2 SVGAGI. The CDR3 loop is CASSFSAGPYEQYF. CDR3 nucleotide sequence: TGTGCCAGCAGTTTCTCGGCGGGGCCCTACGAGCAGTACTTC.

This clone appeared a few times. The J gene is TRBJ2-3, the V gene TRBV11-1, with 8 bases identical to TRBD2. After removal of 3 bases from V and 6 bases from J, the junction contained 11 bases not matched to a gene. In germline, CDR1 is SGHAT, CDR2 FQDESV (reference sequence). This CDR3 region has 16 residues. This CDR3 reads CASSFDGGGSDDTQYF. Written as DNA, the CDR3 is TGTGCCAGCAGCTTCGATGGCGGGGGGTCAGATGATACGCAGTATTTT.

This sequence joins TRBV28 and TRBJ1-2, with 7 bases fitting TRBD1. CDR3 length equals 13 residues. Germline V CDR1 and CDR2: MDHEN, SYDVKM. J lost 7 bases, V lost 6 bases, and 8 bases had no gene match. CDR3 amino acids: CASRPTGVSGYTF. The CDR3 DNA follows: TGTGCCAGCAGGCCAACAGGGGTTTCTGGCTACACCTTC.

The chain combines TRBV9 with TRBJ2-2; D is perhaps TRBD1 (5 bases). Germline assignment: CDR1 SGDLS and CDR2 YYNGEE. The CDR3 has 14 amino acids. The V end was cut by 0 bases, the J end by 6 bases, with 9 bases between. This CDR3 reads CASSVVWGPGELFF. DNA of the CDR3: TGTGCCAGCAGCGTAGTTTGGGGCCCCGGGGAGCTGTTTTTT.